The present T cell receptor beta chain was sequenced within a study of vaccination and CD4 T cells after COVID-19. Study background: Samples after vaccination came a median 72 days past dose two, ranging 14 to 241.

With the Oncomine TCR Beta short-read assay, DNA from cultured CD4+ T cells was sequenced. In this case, cultured CD4+ T cells provided the extracted genomic DNA. One entry per CDR3 protein, called by TCRdb with MiXCR from the PCR reads. The sample records some 13,000 distinct CDR3 sequences, more than 70% being singletons. With regard to this clonotype: What it binds is unknown.

Treatment noted: roughly nine-day PBMC culture with coronavirus spike peptide pools or control peptides (ViraFEST assay). Peptide-pool expansion of antigen-specific T cells preceded TCR sequencing in ViraFEST. Cultures of PBMCs, approximately 2 million per well, were set up with 9 to 10 IU/ml IL-2 and 8 to 10 ug/ml peptide pools. The trim removed 9 bases at V and 1 base at J, leaving 11 bases unmatched. CDR3 length equals 16 residues. CDR1 and CDR2 from the germline V gene are KGHDR and SFDVKD. Sequencing input: CD4+ T cells from blood, cultured in vitro. The chain joins TRBV24-1 to TRBJ2-1, with 7 bases aligning to TRBD1. The sequence came from a human donor who had recovered from COVID-19. CDR3 nucleotide sequence: TGTGCCACCGGGGACAGCTTGAGGGGGTCCTACAATGAGCAGTTCTTC. This translates into CATGDSLRGSYNEQFF.